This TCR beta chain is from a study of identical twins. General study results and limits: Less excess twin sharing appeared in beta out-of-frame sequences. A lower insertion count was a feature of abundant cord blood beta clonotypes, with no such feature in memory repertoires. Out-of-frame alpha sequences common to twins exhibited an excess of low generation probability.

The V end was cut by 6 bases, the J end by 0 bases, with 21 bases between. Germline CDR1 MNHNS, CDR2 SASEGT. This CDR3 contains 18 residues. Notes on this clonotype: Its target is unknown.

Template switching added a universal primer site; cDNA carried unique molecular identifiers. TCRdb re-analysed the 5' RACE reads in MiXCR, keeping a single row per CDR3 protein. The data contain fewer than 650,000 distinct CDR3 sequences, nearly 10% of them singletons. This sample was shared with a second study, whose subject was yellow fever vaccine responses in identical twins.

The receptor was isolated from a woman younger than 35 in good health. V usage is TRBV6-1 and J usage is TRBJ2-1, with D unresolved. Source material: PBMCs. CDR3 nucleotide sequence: TGTGCCAGCAGCCCCCGAGCCAGCTATCAGAGCTCCTACAATGAGCAGTTCTTC. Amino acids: CASSPRASYQSSYNEQFF.